Below, 29 T cell receptor beta chains from the same sample are listed, as sequenced in a study of CD8+CD57+ T cells in acquired aplastic anemia. Patients chosen for sequencing had CD8+CD57+ cells that had expanded, as shown by flow cytometry. The template for TCR beta VDJ and CDR3 sequence profiling was genomic DNA. One entry per CDR3 protein, called by TCRdb with MiXCR from the reads. The data show about 160,000 distinct CDR3 sequences, around half seen once. The specimen was sorted CD4+, CD8+, or CD8+CD57+ T cells (not recorded which) from PBMCs. The receptors were sampled from a human donor with aplastic anemia.

The chain uses TRBV7-2 and TRBJ2-7; D remains unclear. The CDR3 covers 13 residues. Germline V gene sequence: CDR1 SGHTA, CDR2 FQGNSA. Trimming took off 5 bases at V and 6 bases at J, with 14 bases between the two ends. The CDR3 DNA sequence: TGTGCCAGCAGCCCATATACCCACAGCGAGCAGTACTTC. Translation: CASSPYTHSEQYF.

The chain couples TRBV6-2 or TRBV6-3 to TRBJ2-7, with D hard to call. The CDR3 length is 11 residues. V shed 4 bases and J shed 10 bases, with 11 bases lying between them. CDR1 is MNHEY and CDR2 is SVGEGT in the germline V gene. The CDR3 DNA reads TGTGCCAGCAGTTCTGGGTACGGACAGTACTTC. Its translation: CASSSGYGQYF.

V is TRBV20-1 and J is TRBJ2-5, with D possibly being TRBD1 or TRBD2 (6 bases each). The germline CDR1 and CDR2 sequences are DFQATT and SNEGSKA (reference sequence). CDR3 length: 14 residues. The ends were cut back, 4 bases at V and 5 bases at J, with 17 bases in the middle. The CDR3 DNA sequence: TGCAGTGCTAACGTTGGGGGGCTGGATGAGACCCAGTACTTC. It yields the protein CSANVGGLDETQYF.

The chain links TRBV5-1 to TRBJ2-1; TRBD2 matches at 7 bases. The germline V gene encodes CDR1 SGHRS and CDR2 YFSETQ. The trim removed 4 bases at V and 5 bases at J, leaving 6 bases unmatched. This CDR3 has 14 residues. The DNA for the CDR3 is TGCGCCAGCAGCCCCCTCAGCGGGAACAATGAGCAGTTCTTC. It specifies CASSPLSGNNEQFF.

This clonotype occurred a few times. The chain combines TRBV10-3 with TRBJ1-5; maybe TRBD1 (5 bases). Germline V gene lookup returns CDR1 ENHRY and CDR2 SYGVKD. CDR3 length: 14 residues. V lost 2 bases, J lost 11 bases, and 16 bases lay in between. In DNA form, the CDR3 reads TGTGCCATCAGTGAGGAGAGGGGATCGGGGACCCAGCATTTT. Translated, it gives CAISEERGSGTQHF.

The V and J genes are TRBV6-4 and TRBJ2-5; TRBD2 is a possible D gene (6 bases). The CDR3 is 14 amino acids. Germline V gives CDR1 MRHNA, CDR2 SNTAGT. The ends were cut back, 10 bases at V and 7 bases at J, with 22 bases in the middle. This CDR3 reads CATSDRGDGGTQYF. CDR3 nucleotides: TGTGCCACCTCGGACCGAGGGGACGGGGGGACCCAGTACTTC.

On this clonotype itself: A much larger clone lies one base from this, so it may be a read error. The rearrangement joins TRBV12-3 or TRBV12-4 to TRBJ1-1; D not certain. Trimming shortened V by 5 bases and J by 4 bases, and 20 bases separated the two germline ends. CDR3 size: 16 residues. Here the CDR3 reads CASSPTPPGRGTEAFF. In nucleotides, the CDR3 is TGTGCCAGCAGTCCCACCCCTCCGGGTCGCGGCACTGAAGCTTTCTTT.

The chain links TRBV19 to TRBJ1-1; D is perhaps TRBD1 (6 bases). The ends were cut back, 5 bases at V and 1 base at J, with 17 bases in the middle. CDR3 length: 16 amino acids. The germline V gene has CDR1 LNHDA and CDR2 SQIVND (reference sequence). CDR3 residues: CASSATPGTRNTEAFF. CDR3 nucleotides: TGTGCCAGTAGTGCGACCCCCGGGACACGGAACACTGAAGCTTTCTTT.

This clonotype was seen many times. The chain joins TRBV11-2 to TRBJ1-2; D is perhaps TRBD1 (5 bases). This CDR3 has 15 amino acids. CDR1 is SGHAT and CDR2 is FQNNGV in the germline V gene. V was cut by 5 bases and J by 6 bases, with 19 bases left in between. CDR3 sequence: CASSPSGGSPDGYTF. CDR3 bases: TGTGCCAGCAGCCCTAGCGGGGGGAGCCCGGATGGCTACACCTTC. The variable domain in full, with the rest retrieved from reference TRBV11-2 and TRBJ1-2, is EAGVAQSPRYKIIEKRQSVAFWCNPISGHATLYWYQQILGQGPKLLIQFQNNGVVDDSQLPKDRFSAERLKGVDSTLKIQPAKLEDSAVYLCASSPSGGSPDGYTFGSGTRLTVV.

This clonotype was seen only a few times. The chain uses TRBV6-6 and TRBJ1-5; D is uncertain. V lost 2 bases to trimming and J lost 0 bases, with 11 bases between them. CDR3 size: 16 residues. CDR1 and CDR2 (germline): MNHNY, SVGAGI (reference sequence). The DNA for the CDR3 is TGTGCCAGCAGTTACCTCGGCGTATATAGCAATCAGCCCCAGCATTTT. Translation gives CASSYLGVYSNQPQHF.

The chain recombines TRBV24-1 with TRBJ2-7; D possibly corresponds to TRBD2 (5 bases). Trimming stripped 6 bases from V and 5 bases from J, with 10 bases between. Germline CDR1 KGHDR, CDR2 SFDVKD. This CDR3 comprises 12 residues. The CDR3 nucleotides read TGTGCCACCAGTCTAGGAGGTCACGAGCAGTACTTC. Encoded protein: CATSLGGHEQYF.

A note on this clonotype: One end of the junction is discordant with germline, which a read error may explain. This chain links TRBV24-1 with TRBJ2-2; D is perhaps TRBD2 (5 bases). CDR3 length: 15 amino acids. Looked up from germline, CDR1 is KGHDR and CDR2 is SFDVKD. The CDR3 reads CATSDLAMDRGELLF. CDR3 DNA sequence: TGTGCCACCAGTGATTTGGCCATGGATCGTGGGGAGCTGCTTTTT.

Details on this clonotype: This is likely a read error, given that the CDR3 carries no conserved phenylalanine or tryptophan at its end. The J gene is TRBJ2-4, the V gene TRBV25-1; 9 positions agree with TRBD1. The CDR3 sequence is 13 residues long. The V gene end was trimmed by 10 bases and the J gene end by 7 bases; junction bases not matched to a gene: 8. Germline V gene sequence: CDR1 MGHDK, CDR2 SYGVNS. The CDR3 sequence: CATQGDRDNIQYV. For the CDR3, the DNA is TGTGCCACCCAGGGGGACAGGGACAACATTCAGTACGTC.

This clonotype turned up a few times. J is TRBJ1-2 and V is TRBV7-2; maybe TRBD1 (5 bases). The germline CDR1 and CDR2 sequences are SGHTA and FQGNSA. V was trimmed by 1 base and J by 4 bases, leaving 13 bases between them. CDR3 size: 15 residues. The CDR3 region has the DNA TGTGCCAGCAGCTTAGAGCGACCGGGGGGCTATGGCTACACCTTC. Translating it yields CASSLERPGGYGYTF.

This clonotype was seen a few times. This rearrangement joins TRBV10-3 to TRBJ1-1, with D hard to call. Looked up from germline, CDR1 is ENHRY and CDR2 is SYGVKD. Trimming removed 7 bases from V and 0 bases from J, with 9 bases in between. This CDR3 spans 13 amino acids. The CDR3 sequence is CAINRVLNTEAFF. CDR3 DNA sequence: TGTGCCATCAATAGGGTTTTGAACACTGAAGCTTTCTTT.

The rearrangement uses TRBV6-2 or TRBV6-3 and TRBJ2-7; 7 bases fit TRBD2. V shed 3 bases and J 4 bases; nucleotides not matched to a gene: 12. The CDR3 sequence is 16 residues long. Germline V CDR1 and CDR2: MNHEY, SVGEGT. The CDR3 nucleotides read TGTGCCAGCAGTTATACCCTGACTAGCCGGATATACGAGCAGTACTTC. Translated, it gives CASSYTLTSRIYEQYF.

This clonotype showed up many times. V gene TRBV6-5 combines with J gene TRBJ2-7; D uncertain. Trimming pared 2 bases from V and 2 bases from J, leaving 13 bases between. There are 15 residues in the CDR3. CDR1 is MNHEY, CDR2 SVGAGI, per germline. CDR3 sequence: CASSYGNSPPYEQYF. DNA for the CDR3: TGTGCCAGCAGTTACGGGAACTCACCACCCTACGAGCAGTACTTC.

The chain employs TRBV6-1 and TRBJ1-4; D is unresolved. The CDR3 covers 17 residues. The V and J ends lost 1 base and 8 bases respectively, with 20 bases between them. Germline assignment: CDR1 MNHNS and CDR2 SASEGT. CDR3 nucleotides: TGTGCCAGCAGTGAAGTTTTGAGAGAGCCAATGTCAGAAAAACTGTTTTTT. As protein: CASSEVLREPMSEKLFF.

This clonotype was seen repeatedly, ten times or more. The V and J genes are TRBV7-2 and TRBJ2-3; D is perhaps TRBD2 (6 bases). The germline gives CDR1 SGHTA, CDR2 FQGNSA. V lost 2 bases and J 3 bases, leaving 12 bases between the germline ends. The CDR3 extends over 15 amino acids. The CDR3 region has the DNA TGTGCCAGCAGCTTATGGTCCCGGGAGACAGATACGCAGTATTTT. Its translation: CASSLWSRETDTQYF.

This CDR3 is CASSPTDEQYF. CDR3 coding DNA: TGTGCCAGCAGCCCCACAGACGAGCAGTACTTC. This chain links TRBV7-2 with TRBJ2-7; D ambiguous. The germline V and J ends were trimmed by 5 bases and 5 bases, with 7 bases remaining between them. Germline CDR1 is SGHTA and CDR2 is FQGNSA. The CDR3 extends over 11 amino acids.

This clonotype was seen at least ten times. J is TRBJ2-1 and V is TRBV15, with unresolved D. CDR1 is LNHNV, CDR2 YYDKDF, per germline (reference sequence). The germline V and J ends were trimmed by 0 bases and 4 bases, with 13 bases remaining between them. CDR3 length equals 16 residues. The CDR3 DNA sequence: TGTGCCACCAGCAGAGATGCGGCTCTTACTTACAATGAGCAGTTCTTC. Protein product: CATSRDAALTYNEQFF.

This CDR3 reads CSARVFADTQYF. The DNA of the CDR3 is TGCAGTGCTAGAGTGTTCGCAGATACGCAGTATTTT. This chain connects TRBV20-1 to TRBJ2-3; unclear D gene. CDR1 is DFQATT and CDR2 is SNEGSKA in the germline V gene (reference sequence). V was shortened by 1 base and J by 4 bases, with 6 bases between the two germline ends. This CDR3 is built from 12 residues.

The chain uses TRBV15 and TRBJ2-7; TRBD1 is a possible D gene (5 bases). Germline V gene lookup returns CDR1 LNHNV and CDR2 YYDKDF (reference sequence). V was shortened by 1 base and J by 3 bases, with 16 bases between the two germline ends. The CDR3 is made up of 16 amino acids. The CDR3 DNA follows: TGTGCCACCAGCAGAGTGACCTTAGGGGTTATCTACGAGCAGTACTTC. Translating it yields CATSRVTLGVIYEQYF.

The genes are TRBV30 and TRBJ1-2; D unclear. Germline V gives CDR1 GTSNPN, CDR2 SVGIG (reference sequence). Between the trimmed V and J ends, which lost 0 bases and 5 bases, there was a span of 4 bases. The CDR3 spans 11 residues. CDR3 in amino acids: CAWSVTYGYTF. In DNA, the CDR3 is TGTGCCTGGAGTGTTACATATGGCTACACCTTC.

In its sample, this clonotype was seen many times. The V call is TRBV9, the J call TRBJ2-1; 7 nucleotides agree with TRBD1. The CDR3 has 14 amino acids. Losses at the gene ends were 0 bases for V and 6 bases for J; bases not matched to a gene: 3. The V gene's germline CDR1 is SGDLS and CDR2 YYNGEE. In DNA form, the CDR3 reads TGTGCCAGCAGCGTAGATTCAGGGGGCAATGAGCAGTTCTTC. Its translation is CASSVDSGGNEQFF.

This clonotype was recorded many times. The chain combines TRBV12-3 or TRBV12-4 with TRBJ2-7; TRBD1 matches 7 bases. The V and J ends lost 7 bases and 2 bases, in that order; junction bases with no gene match: 5. The CDR3 extends over 13 amino acids. The CDR3 nucleotides are TGTGCCAGCACCTCCGGACAGGCCTACGAGCAGTACTTC. Residues: CASTSGQAYEQYF.

The CDR3 DNA reads TGTGCCAGCATCAGGGGAAGTAGCGGCTACGAGCAGTACTTC. It codes for CASIRGSSGYEQYF. V gene TRBV2 combines with J gene TRBJ2-7; D is possibly TRBD1 or TRBD2 (6 bases each). V lost 7 bases, J lost 3 bases, and 16 bases lay in between. This CDR3 has 14 amino acids. The germline CDR1 and CDR2 sequences are SNHLY and FYNNEI. Using reference TRBV2 and TRBJ2-7 for the parts outside the CDR3, the full variable domain is EPEVTQTPSHQVTQMGQEVILRCVPISNHLYFYWYRQILGQKVEFLVSFYNNEISEKSEIFDDQFSVERPDGSNFTLKIRSTKLEDSAMYFCASIRGSSGYEQYFGPGTRLTVT.

This clonotype was recorded once. This sequence joins TRBV29-1 and TRBJ2-3; the D gene is possibly TRBD1 (5 bases). CDR1 is SQVTM, CDR2 ANQGSEA, per germline. Trimming cost V 7 bases and J 0 bases, with 20 bases left between them. The CDR3 has 16 residues. In DNA form, the CDR3 reads TGCAGCGCGTACATTGGGGCCAGTCCTAGCACAGATACGCAGTATTTT. It specifies CSAYIGASPSTDTQYF.

V and J are TRBV7-9 and TRBJ2-5, with 11 bases matching TRBD2. The germline V gene encodes CDR1 SEHNR and CDR2 FQNEAQ (reference sequence). The length of the CDR3 is 13 residues. The junction had 3 bases not matched to a gene; V was cut back by 5 bases and J by 7 bases. The CDR3 DNA reads as TGTGCCAGCAGCCCTACTAGCGGGGGGACCCAGTACTTC. Translated, it gives CASSPTSGGTQYF.